There are many counts of the clone carrying this T cell receptor beta chain. No antigen is known for it. This sample is part of a study of breast tumors, draining lymph nodes, adjacent tissues. TCRdb itself ran the multiplex PCR reads through MiXCR, one entry per CDR3 protein. The table lists some 170,000 distinct CDR3 sequences, roughly a third of them singletons. Broader study findings: Tumor T cell lymph node origin was a supported hypothesis, not proven. Tumors had less TCR diversity than lymph nodes, more than nontumor tissue. Luminal-like breast cancer showed significantly higher tumor–nontumor repertoire similarity than basal-like. Most tumor T cells seemingly derive from lymph node, then expand in tumor.

The lymph nodes were axillary draining lymph nodes from breast cancer patients. V was pared by 4 bases and J by 6 bases, with 8 bases of the junction left unmatched. The CDR3 covers 17 residues. Germline CDR1 reads MGHRA; CDR2 reads YSYEKL. Material for sequencing was axillary lymph node tissue. The V call is TRBV4-1, the J call TRBJ2-1, with 14 bases aligning to TRBD2. The receptor was derived from a female donor with breast cancer. Some clones in this sample may be carry-over from other donors' samples. The CDR3 bases are TGCGCCAGCAGCCCTCGACTAGCGGGAGGGGTCTCCAATGAGCAGTTCTTC. Protein product: CASSPRLAGGVSNEQFF.